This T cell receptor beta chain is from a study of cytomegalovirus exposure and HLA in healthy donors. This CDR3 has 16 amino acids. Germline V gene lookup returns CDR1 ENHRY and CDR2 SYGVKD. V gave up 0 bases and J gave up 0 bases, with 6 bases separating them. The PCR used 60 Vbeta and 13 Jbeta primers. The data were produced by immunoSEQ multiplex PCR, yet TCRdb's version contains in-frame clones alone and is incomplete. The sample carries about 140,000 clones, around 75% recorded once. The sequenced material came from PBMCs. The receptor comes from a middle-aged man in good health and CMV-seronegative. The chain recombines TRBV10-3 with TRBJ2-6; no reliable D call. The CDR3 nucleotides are TGTGCCATCAGTGAGTCGAGGAGCTCTGGGGCCAACGTCCTGACTTTC. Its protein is CAISESRSSGANVLTF.